Presented here are 10 T cell receptor beta chains from one specimen sequenced in a study of early T cells in non-severe SARS-CoV-2 infection. TCRdb used MiXCR to reprocess the 5' RACE reads, holding one entry per CDR3 protein. The sample records 65,000 to 90,000 distinct CDR3 sequences, roughly 12% being singletons. The sequenced sample was whole blood. All receptors come from an adult who was a healthcare worker with PCR-confirmed SARS-CoV-2 infection or an uninfected control (not recorded which).

This clonotype was observed a handful of times. The CDR3 DNA reads as TGTGCCAGCAGTGAAATCAGGGGTGATGAGCAGTTCTTC. Its protein product is CASSEIRGDEQFF. The V gene is TRBV6-1, the J gene TRBJ2-1, with D perhaps matching TRBD1 (6 bases). CDR3 length equals 13 residues. Germline CDR1 MNHNS, CDR2 SASEGT. With 2 bases removed from V and 8 bases from J, the gap between germline ends came to 10 bases.

This clonotype appeared many times. The rearrangement uses TRBV2 and TRBJ1-5; D might be TRBD1 (6 bases). V dropped 7 bases and J dropped 5 bases, with 12 bases sitting between them. Germline assignment: CDR1 SNHLY and CDR2 FYNNEI. The CDR3 spans 13 residues. CDR3 residues: CASKGQRDQPQHF. The CDR3 nucleotides read TGTGCCAGCAAGGGACAAAGAGATCAGCCCCAGCATTTT.

This clonotype was counted at least ten times. This rearrangement joins TRBV20-1 to TRBJ2-7; 8 bases are shared with TRBD2. The V gene's germline CDR1 is DFQATT and CDR2 SNEGSKA (reference sequence). With 5 bases clipped from V and 0 bases from J, the junction kept 9 bases outside the gene matches. This CDR3 contains 15 residues. CDR3 nucleotide sequence: TGCAGTGCTGCCCCCTCGCGGGGGGTCTCCTACGAGCAGTACTTC. Protein sequence: CSAAPSRGVSYEQYF.

The sample holds many counts of this clonotype. The chain has TRBV25-1 and TRBJ2-1; 12 bases fit TRBD2. There are 19 residues in the CDR3. The trim removed 5 bases at V and 3 bases at J, leaving 14 bases unmatched. Germline lookup yields CDR1 MGHDK and CDR2 SYGVNS. The DNA of the CDR3 is TGTGCCAGCAGTCCCCTCGTAATGGGACTAGCGGGCCACTACAATGAGCAGTTCTTC. Protein: CASSPLVMGLAGHYNEQFF.

The table lists this clonotype with a few counts. The CDR3 here is CASSQDPSHPNEQFF. Written as DNA, the CDR3 is TGCGCCAGCAGCCAAGATCCCTCACATCCCAATGAGCAGTTCTTC. The V gene is TRBV4-1, the J gene TRBJ2-1, with no clear D. The CDR3 covers 15 residues. Looked up from germline, CDR1 is MGHRA and CDR2 is YSYEKL. V gave up 0 bases and J gave up 6 bases, with 12 bases separating them.

This clonotype was counted at least ten times. The genes are TRBV20-1 and TRBJ2-1; 8 nucleotides line up with TRBD1. CDR3 length: 14 residues. The trim removed 3 bases at V and 3 bases at J, leaving 4 bases unmatched. Germline values: CDR1 DFQATT, CDR2 SNEGSKA (reference sequence). The CDR3 coding sequence is TGCAGTGCTAGCTCCGGGACAGGCTACAATGAGCAGTTCTTC. Protein product: CSASSGTGYNEQFF.

This clonotype has at least ten counts. The chain has TRBV11-1 and TRBJ2-3; weak D call: TRBD2 (5 bases). The CDR3 is 15 amino acids. The germline V and J ends were trimmed by 1 base and 5 bases, with 13 bases remaining between them. From germline, CDR1 is SGHAT and CDR2 FQDESV (reference sequence). Here the CDR3 DNA reads TGTGCCAGCAGCTTAGTCGCCTACGGGAAAGATACGCAGTATTTT. Translated, it gives CASSLVAYGKDTQYF.

In this sample, this clonotype turned up many times. The V gene is TRBV11-2, the J gene TRBJ2-3, with TRBD2 matching 7 bases. The CDR3 contains 16 residues. Germline V gene sequence: CDR1 SGHAT, CDR2 FQNNGV. The ends lost 4 bases at V and 2 bases at J; junction bases unmatched: 9. Here the CDR3 reads CASSSRLAGTTDTQYF. CDR3 DNA: TGTGCCAGCAGCTCCCGACTAGCCGGTACCACAGATACGCAGTATTTT. Using reference TRBV11-2 and TRBJ2-3 for the parts outside the CDR3, the full variable domain is EAGVAQSPRYKIIEKRQSVAFWCNPISGHATLYWYQQILGQGPKLLIQFQNNGVVDDSQLPKDRFSAERLKGVDSTLKIQPAKLEDSAVYLCASSSRLAGTTDTQYFGPGTRLTVL.

The chain links TRBV7-9 to TRBJ2-7; perhaps TRBD1 as D (5 bases). V was shortened by 0 bases and J by 5 bases, with 5 bases between the two germline ends. The V gene's germline CDR1 is SEHNR and CDR2 FQNEAQ (reference sequence). CDR3 length: 12 amino acids. Written as DNA, the CDR3 is TGTGCCAGCAGCTTAGCAGGGGACGAGCAGTACTTC. Translating gives CASSLAGDEQYF. Combining the CDR3 with reference TRBV7-9 and TRBJ2-7 gives the whole variable domain DTGVSQNPRHKITKRGQNVTFRCDPISEHNRLYWYRQTLGQGPEFLTYFQNEAQLEKSRLLSDRFSAERPKGSFSTLEIQRTEQGDSAMYLCASSLAGDEQYFGPGTRLTVT.

V and J are TRBV9 and TRBJ2-7, with TRBD2 as a possible D gene (5 bases). Trimming took off 4 bases at V and 6 bases at J, with 14 bases between the two ends. This CDR3 is 13 amino acids long. CDR1 is SGDLS and CDR2 is YYNGEE in the germline V gene. CDR3 sequence: CASSSVEAGEQYF. CDR3 nucleotide sequence: TGTGCCAGCAGCTCAGTCGAGGCGGGCGAGCAGTACTTC.